Following are 32 T cell receptor beta chains from one sample sequenced in a study of T cell clusters in autoimmune cytopenias. One tube held mixed TRB-A and TRB-B primer pools for touch-down PCR. TCRdb re-called the multiplex PCR reads; one entry per CDR3 protein, DNA not given. Its listing shows nearly 15,000 distinct CDR3 sequences. Each sample's input was about 270 ng genomic DNA, 30,000 to 45,000 genome equivalents. Separately, the same data were catalogued under a study of T cell repertoires in aging, cancer and after chemotherapy.

Material for sequencing was peripheral blood. Every receptor here comes from a human donor in good health.

The V call is TRBV10-3, the J call TRBJ1-1. CDR1 is ENHRY and CDR2 is SYGVKD in the germline V gene. The CDR3 spans 12 residues. The CDR3 sequence is CAISRPDTEAFF.

This chain connects TRBV19 to TRBJ1-4. Germline V gene sequence: CDR1 LNHDA, CDR2 SQIVND (reference sequence). This CDR3 is built from 15 residues. The CDR3 reads CASSWSITVGEKLFF. Full variable domain (missing parts from reference TRBV19 and TRBJ1-4): DGGITQSPKYLFRKEGQNVTLSCEQNLNHDAMYWYRQDPGQGLRLIYYSQIVNDFQKGDIAEGYSVSREKKESFPLTVTSAQKNPTAFYLCASSWSITVGEKLFFGSGTQLSVL.

The chain carries TRBV5-6 and TRBJ2-3; TCRdb indicates TRBD2, and absent DNA this call remains unverified. The CDR3 consists of 15 residues. The germline V gene has CDR1 SGHDT and CDR2 YYEEEE. The CDR3 sequence: CASSLGGGDTDTQYF.

By frequency, this clonotype registers medium-sized. The CDR3: CATSRELNRGGEKLFF. The chain uses TRBV15 and TRBJ1-4; the D call of TRBD1 rests on TCRdb alone, since no DNA is present to check it. The CDR3 runs to 16 residues. Germline-derived CDR1 and CDR2 are LNHNV and YYDKDF (reference sequence).

The chain uses TRBV30 and TRBJ1-1. This CDR3 has 13 amino acids. Per germline, CDR1 GTSNPN and CDR2 SVGIG (reference sequence). Here the CDR3 reads CAWSVQGNTEAFF.

The CDR3 here is CASSPAPPNEQFF. V gene TRBV19 combines with J gene TRBJ2-1; checking the TCRdb D call of TRBD2 is not possible without DNA. Germline CDR1 reads LNHDA; CDR2 reads SQIVND (reference sequence). This CDR3 has 13 residues. The full variable domain, rest sourced from reference TRBV19 and TRBJ2-1, is DGGITQSPKYLFRKEGQNVTLSCEQNLNHDAMYWYRQDPGQGLRLIYYSQIVNDFQKGDIAEGYSVSREKKESFPLTVTSAQKNPTAFYLCASSPAPPNEQFFGPGTRLTVL.

The J gene is TRBJ1-1, the V gene TRBV11-1. Per the germline V gene, CDR1 is SGHAT and CDR2 is FQDESV (reference sequence). CDR3 length equals 13 residues. This chain's CDR3 is CASSSVGNTEAFF.

V and J are TRBV6-5 and TRBJ2-3. CDR1 and CDR2 from the germline V gene are MNHEY and SVGAGI. This CDR3 region has 13 residues. CDR3 sequence reads: CASSYSREDTQYF.

This clonotype registers medium-sized (0.01 to 0.1%) by frequency. V gene TRBV6-1 combines with J gene TRBJ1-5; TCRdb's D gene call, TRBD1, goes unchecked for lack of DNA. Looked up from germline, CDR1 is MNHNS and CDR2 is SASEGT. CDR3 size: 14 residues. The CDR3 reads CASSEGQGNEPQHF.

V is TRBV19 and J is TRBJ2-1; TCRdb returns TRBD2, unconfirmable since there is no DNA. The CDR3 length is 21 residues. Germline assignment: CDR1 LNHDA and CDR2 SQIVND (reference sequence). CDR3: CASSIDRPGLGLAGGYNEQFF.

The chain recombines TRBV6-5 with TRBJ1-2; the D call of TRBD1 rests on TCRdb alone, since no DNA is present to check it. The CDR3 contains 13 residues. Looked up from germline, CDR1 is MNHEY and CDR2 is SVGAGI. The CDR3 sequence: CASSSTVWEGYTF.

The CDR3 region is CASRLAGGRDIQYF. The rearrangement joins TRBV6-1 to TRBJ2-4; the D call from TCRdb, TRBD2, cannot be confirmed without DNA. Germline V lookup: CDR1 MNHNS, CDR2 SASEGT. This CDR3 region has 14 residues.

V and J are TRBV30 and TRBJ1-2; TCRdb indicates TRBD1, and absent DNA this call remains unverified. The CDR3 has 11 residues. CDR1 is GTSNPN and CDR2 is SVGIG in the germline V gene (reference sequence). CDR3 protein: CAWGDHYGYTF.

The CDR3 reads CASSLTNTEAFF. The chain employs TRBV5-5 and TRBJ1-1. There are 12 residues in the CDR3. The germline V gene has CDR1 SGHKS and CDR2 YYEKEE (reference sequence).

Measured by frequency, this clonotype is medium-sized. The chain is built from TRBV29-1 and TRBJ2-5; TCRdb lists TRBD1, though no DNA is available to test this call. The V gene's germline CDR1 is SQVTM and CDR2 ANQGSEA. CDR3 length equals 14 residues. The CDR3 spells CSVCRAGGQETQYF.

This clonotype is deemed medium-sized by its frequency. The chain couples TRBV13 to TRBJ2-7. There are 13 residues in the CDR3. Germline V lookup: CDR1 PRHDT, CDR2 FYEKMQ (reference sequence). CDR3 region: CASSLGAHYEQYF. The complete variable domain, with remaining parts taken from reference TRBV13 and TRBJ2-7, reads AAGVIQSPRHLIKEKRETATLKCYPIPRHDTVYWYQQGPGQDPQFLISFYEKMQSDKGSIPDRFSAQQFSDYHSELNMSSLELGDSALYFCASSLGAHYEQYFGPGTRLTVT.

This clonotype is classed as medium-sized by frequency. CDR3 sequence reads: CATSRGAVGTQYF. The chain combines TRBV15 with TRBJ2-5; lacking DNA, the TRBD2 call made by TCRdb goes unchecked. This CDR3 region has 13 residues. Germline loops: CDR1 LNHNV, CDR2 YYDKDF (reference sequence).

The chain links TRBV19 to TRBJ2-2; the D call from TCRdb, TRBD2, cannot be confirmed without DNA. The CDR3 runs to 16 residues. In germline, CDR1 is LNHDA, CDR2 SQIVND (reference sequence). The CDR3 protein is CASLNEAVGNTGELFF.

V usage is TRBV30 and J usage is TRBJ1-5. The CDR3 is 12 residues long. Germline assignment: CDR1 GTSNPN and CDR2 SVGIG (reference sequence). CDR3 residues: CAWSKSNQPQHF.

The J gene is TRBJ2-3, the V gene TRBV27; TCRdb picks TRBD1, but there is no DNA to check that call. CDR1 and CDR2 (germline): MNHEY, SMNVEV (reference sequence). The CDR3 has 16 residues. The CDR3 loop is CASSLSPGTRTDTQYF.

The chain carries TRBV7-6 and TRBJ1-4. The V gene's germline CDR1 is SGHVS and CDR2 FNYEAQ. This CDR3 is built from 13 residues. The CDR3 sequence is CASSAGGSEKLFF.

This rearrangement joins TRBV27 to TRBJ2-7; TCRdb lists TRBD1, though no DNA is available to test this call. Germline lookup yields CDR1 MNHEY and CDR2 SMNVEV (reference sequence). The CDR3 totals 14 residues. The CDR3 sequence is CASSFGQSSYEQYF.

V is TRBV6-2 or TRBV6-3 and J is TRBJ2-1; absent DNA, TCRdb's TRBD2 call cannot be checked. This CDR3 has 16 residues. Germline loops: CDR1 MNHEY, CDR2 SVGEGT. The chain's CDR3 is CASSSFSGSFNNEQFF.

This sequence joins TRBV19 and TRBJ1-4. This CDR3 is 14 amino acids long. From germline, CDR1 is LNHDA and CDR2 SQIVND (reference sequence). The CDR3 loop is CASSISSTNEKLFF.

The rearrangement joins TRBV6-1 to TRBJ2-5; TCRdb proposes TRBD2, but this gene call is untestable without DNA. This CDR3 spans 14 amino acids. Germline V CDR1 and CDR2: MNHNS, SASEGT. CDR3 sequence: CASIFGESSETQYF.

This clonotype is called medium-sized based on its frequency. The chain employs TRBV11-1 and TRBJ2-2; the TRBD1 assignment by TCRdb is unverifiable without DNA. CDR3 length: 16 residues. Germline V gives CDR1 SGHAT, CDR2 FQDESV (reference sequence). The CDR3 loop is CASSPSRGTNTGELFF.

The chain uses TRBV12-3 or TRBV12-4 and TRBJ1-3; TCRdb names TRBD1, which stays unverified in the absence of DNA. This CDR3 is 17 amino acids long. CDR3 in amino acids: CASSSLASTGGRYTIYF.

This clonotype is identified as medium-sized from frequency. The chain couples TRBV19 to TRBJ2-1. CDR3 size: 14 residues. CDR1 and CDR2 from the germline V gene are LNHDA and SQIVND (reference sequence). CDR3 sequence: CASSIPRSYNEQFF.

This CDR3 is CASSLSGSYGYTF. This chain joins TRBV27 and TRBJ1-2. This CDR3 is 13 amino acids long. Germline V gives CDR1 MNHEY, CDR2 SMNVEV (reference sequence).

The chain has TRBV12-3 or TRBV12-4 and TRBJ2-6. This CDR3 region has 16 residues. Here the CDR3 reads CASTNQERTGANVLTF.

V usage is TRBV27 and J usage is TRBJ1-2. This CDR3 is built from 14 residues. CDR1 and CDR2 from the germline V gene are MNHEY and SMNVEV (reference sequence). CDR3 sequence reads: CASSSSGTPYGYTF.

The genes are TRBV27 and TRBJ2-3; TCRdb lists TRBD1, though no DNA is available to test this call. The CDR3 extends over 14 amino acids. Per germline, CDR1 MNHEY and CDR2 SMNVEV (reference sequence). CDR3 sequence: CASSPRGSSDTQYF.